Listed here are 22 T cell receptor beta chains from one sample, sequenced in a study of CD8 T cells in Susac syndrome. Random hexamers were used to reverse transcribe 0.5 to 1 ug of RNA. Each CDR3 protein is one row after TCRdb ran MiXCR on the immunoSEQ multiplex PCR reads. In the table there are more than 80,000 distinct CDR3 sequences, approximately 95% of which are singletons. Sequenced sample: CD8+ T cells from PBMCs. The receptors derive from a human donor with Susac syndrome.

This chain connects TRBV7-9 to TRBJ2-5; the D gene is possibly TRBD1 (5 bases). This CDR3 region has 15 residues. The V end was cut by 5 bases, the J end by 2 bases, with 15 bases between. CDR1 and CDR2 from the germline V gene are SEHNR and FQNEAQ (reference sequence). The CDR3 DNA reads as TGTGCCAGCAGCAGTGAGCAGGGTTTTCAAGAGACCCAGTACTTC. The encoded protein is CASSSEQGFQETQYF.

The chain carries TRBV12-3 or TRBV12-4 and TRBJ1-1; D ambiguous. The CDR3 sequence is 12 residues long. V was pared by 4 bases and J by 7 bases, with 10 bases between. The CDR3 spells CASSSPPIEAFF. The CDR3 bases are TGTGCCAGCAGTTCTCCCCCAATTGAAGCTTTCTTT.

The gene calls are TRBV29-1 and TRBJ2-1; D gene ambiguous. CDR3 length: 14 amino acids. Germline loops: CDR1 SQVTM, CDR2 ANQGSEA. The V gene lost 4 bases and the J gene lost 1 base, with 11 bases spanning the gap. The CDR3 sequence: CSVGESGSYNEQFF. As DNA, the CDR3 is TGCAGCGTTGGGGAATCCGGGTCCTACAATGAGCAGTTCTTC.

The CDR3 protein is CSARDPAAGGLNEQFF. The CDR3 nucleotides read TGCAGTGCTAGAGATCCTGCAGCGGGGGGTTTGAATGAGCAGTTCTTC. The chain uses TRBV20-1 and TRBJ2-1; TRBD2 aligns across 9 bases. V was pared by 0 bases and J by 7 bases, with 10 bases of the junction left unmatched. The CDR3 is made up of 16 amino acids. Germline loops: CDR1 DFQATT, CDR2 SNEGSKA (reference sequence).

This clonotype was seen just once. V usage is TRBV5-4 and J usage is TRBJ1-2, with D unresolved. The V and J ends lost 6 bases and 4 bases respectively, with 16 bases between them. Germline assignment: CDR1 SGHNT and CDR2 YYREEE (reference sequence). The CDR3 is made up of 14 amino acids. The CDR3 protein is CASTLNGLSYGYTF. In DNA, the CDR3 is TGTGCCAGCACCCTTAACGGGTTGAGCTATGGCTACACCTTC.

The CDR3 nucleotides read TGCGCCAGCAGGGACGGGAGCGGTGGCTACACCTTC. Protein product: CASRDGSGGYTF. This sequence joins TRBV5-1 and TRBJ1-2; no definite D call. The CDR3 extends over 12 amino acids. V lost 5 bases and J lost 7, with 12 bases in between. CDR1 and CDR2 (germline): SGHRS, YFSETQ.

The chain recombines TRBV4-1 with TRBJ1-1; no clear D. V lost 1 base and J 1 base, leaving 10 bases between the germline ends. This CDR3 region has 15 residues. CDR1 is MGHRA, CDR2 YSYEKL, per germline. The CDR3 is CASSQAPSGNTEAFF. The CDR3 DNA is TGCGCCAGCAGCCAAGCCCCCTCGGGGAACACTGAAGCTTTCTTT.

The V and J genes are TRBV25-1 and TRBJ1-2, with D unresolved. The CDR3 spans 13 residues. Trimming shortened V by 3 bases and J by 1 base, and 6 bases separated the two germline ends. Germline CDR1 and CDR2: MGHDK and SYGVNS. This chain's CDR3 is CASSDTSNYGYTF. The CDR3 bases are TGTGCCAGCAGTGATACAAGTAACTATGGCTACACCTTC.

The chain couples TRBV7-8 to TRBJ2-5, with D possibly TRBD1 on 5 matching bases. The V end was cut by 1 base, the J end by 1 base, with 13 bases between. The CDR3 extends over 16 amino acids. Germline V gene lookup returns CDR1 SGHVS and CDR2 FQNEAQ. CDR3 sequence: CASSLGPTGVQETQYF. The DNA for the CDR3 is TGTGCCAGCAGCTTAGGACCAACAGGAGTCCAAGAGACCCAGTACTTC.

The chain has TRBV7-9 and TRBJ2-1; 8 bases agree with TRBD2. Germline CDR1 SEHNR, CDR2 FQNEAQ (reference sequence). CDR3 length equals 16 residues. V shed 5 bases, J shed 6 bases, and the junction held 12 bases outside the gene matches. CDR3 sequence: CASSGAGTSRANEQFF. The CDR3 DNA is TGTGCCAGCAGCGGGGCCGGGACTAGTCGGGCCAATGAGCAGTTCTTC.

The sample holds one count of this clonotype. This chain connects TRBV12-3 or TRBV12-4 to TRBJ2-5; the D gene is possibly TRBD2 (6 bases). V dropped 6 bases and J dropped 3 bases, with 20 bases sitting between them. This CDR3 region has 16 residues. The CDR3 coding sequence is TGTGCCAGCAGCCCCGGGAGCCCATCCTCCGAAGAGACCCAGTACTTC. Translation gives CASSPGSPSSEETQYF.

The rearrangement links TRBV11-2 to TRBJ2-5, with 7 nucleotides matching TRBD1. The CDR3 has 15 residues. Germline lookup yields CDR1 SGHAT and CDR2 FQNNGV. The V gene end was trimmed by 2 bases and the J gene end by 1 base; junction bases not matched to a gene: 4. CDR3 protein: CASSLMGQSQETQYF. In nucleotides, the CDR3 is TGTGCCAGCAGCTTAATGGGACAGTCCCAAGAGACCCAGTACTTC. Complete variable domain (other parts from reference TRBV11-2 and TRBJ2-5): EAGVAQSPRYKIIEKRQSVAFWCNPISGHATLYWYQQILGQGPKLLIQFQNNGVVDDSQLPKDRFSAERLKGVDSTLKIQPAKLEDSAVYLCASSLMGQSQETQYFGPGTRLLVL.

The V and J genes are TRBV6-5 and TRBJ2-1, with 8 bases matching TRBD2. CDR3 length: 15 residues. CDR1 is MNHEY and CDR2 is SVGAGI in the germline V gene. The junction had 11 bases not matched to a gene; V was cut back by 5 bases and J by 8 bases. Written as DNA, the CDR3 is TGTGCCAGCAGTCCCAGCGGGGGCGTGATGGATGAGCAGTTCTTC. As protein: CASSPSGGVMDEQFF.

The J gene is TRBJ2-5, the V gene TRBV5-6; D is undetermined. Germline lookup yields CDR1 SGHDT and CDR2 YYEEEE. This CDR3 has 12 residues. Trimming took 3 bases from V and 5 from J, leaving 8 bases between them. CDR3 loop: CASSSGLETQYF. CDR3 DNA sequence: TGTGCCAGCAGCTCGGGTCTGGAGACCCAGTACTTC.

The DNA for the CDR3 is TGTGCCAGCAGGCCCCCGAAGGGAGATAGCACAGATACGCAGTATTTT. This gives the protein CASRPPKGDSTDTQYF. The chain links TRBV5-4 to TRBJ2-3, with TRBD2 as a possible D gene (5 bases). CDR1 is SGHNT and CDR2 is YYREEE in the germline V gene (reference sequence). V lost 5 bases to trimming and J lost 0 bases, with 16 bases between them. This CDR3 is built from 16 residues.

The chain couples TRBV9 to TRBJ2-7, with a tentative D call TRBD2 (7 bases). Trimming left V 3 bases short and J 7 bases short, with 20 bases between. The CDR3 consists of 15 residues. The V gene's germline CDR1 is SGDLS and CDR2 YYNGEE. CDR3 nucleotide sequence: TGTGCCAGCAGCGGGGGGCCTAGCGGCTCGTGGGAGCAGTACTTC. It codes for CASSGGPSGSWEQYF.

The V and J genes are TRBV25-1 and TRBJ2-2; D could derive from TRBD1 or TRBD2 (5 bases each). Trimming removed 6 bases at V and 3 bases at J, with 11 bases between. From germline, CDR1 is MGHDK and CDR2 SYGVNS. The CDR3 has 14 amino acids. The CDR3 reads CASSPWDDTGELFF. The CDR3 bases are TGTGCCAGCAGCCCTTGGGACGACACCGGGGAGCTGTTTTTT.

The chain links TRBV9 to TRBJ2-3; D remains unclear. Trimming cost V 3 bases and J 2 bases, with 4 bases left between them. The CDR3 consists of 12 residues. Germline values: CDR1 SGDLS, CDR2 YYNGEE. CDR3 sequence: CASSAYTDTQYF. For the CDR3, the DNA is TGTGCCAGCAGCGCCTACACAGATACGCAGTATTTT.

The rearrangement uses TRBV20-1 and TRBJ1-2; possibly TRBD1 for D (6 bases). Germline CDR1 DFQATT, CDR2 SNEGSKA (reference sequence). V lost 0 bases and J 4 bases, leaving 12 bases between the germline ends. The CDR3 totals 14 residues. CDR3 DNA sequence: TGCAGTGCTAGAGATTTGACAGGTAGCTATGGCTACACCTTC. As protein: CSARDLTGSYGYTF.

This clonotype was detected once. As DNA, the CDR3 is TGTGCCAGCAGTCTGGACAGGACTTATCAGCCCCAGCATTTT. The encoded protein is CASSLDRTYQPQHF. This rearrangement joins TRBV6-1 to TRBJ1-5; 7 bases map to TRBD1. The V and J ends lost 5 bases and 5 bases, in that order; junction bases with no gene match: 6. This CDR3 is built from 14 residues. Germline V CDR1 and CDR2: MNHNS, SASEGT.

The chain recombines TRBV11-2 with TRBJ2-5; 7 bases line up with TRBD2. The CDR3 has 14 residues. Trimming removed 5 bases from V and 1 base from J; junction bases left unmatched: 4. Germline V gene sequence: CDR1 SGHAT, CDR2 FQNNGV. As DNA, the CDR3 is TGTGCCAGCAGCCTCAGGACTAGCCAAGAGACCCAGTACTTC. It yields the protein CASSLRTSQETQYF.

J is TRBJ2-5 and V is TRBV27, with D unresolved. The CDR3 consists of 16 residues. Germline assignment: CDR1 MNHEY and CDR2 SMNVEV (reference sequence). V dropped 5 bases and J dropped 0 bases, with 16 bases sitting between them. CDR3 loop: CASSTFTQENQETQYF. DNA for the CDR3: TGTGCCAGCAGTACCTTTACTCAGGAAAACCAAGAGACCCAGTACTTC.